Following are 31 T cell receptor beta chains from one sample sequenced in a study of shared clonotypes between healthy human individuals (dated by TCRdb to about 2020). Library prep was done by the immunoSEQ multiplex PCR assay. The immuneACCESS repertoire file appears here via TCRdb, limited to in-frame rearrangements. These files lack a portion of the clones; in checked studies, under half of the deficit traces to unresolved V genes, and the cause of the others is not known. The table for this sample lists millions of clones; roughly 94% of them were counted only once. About 0.13% of the sample belongs to the ten largest clones. The sequenced material came from naive CD4+ T cells sorted from blood. According to the study, the label for this sample's cell subset or site signals: CD45RA+ positively selected. The receptors come from a man younger than 35 in good health.

This chain links TRBV28 with TRBJ2-3; 10 positions match TRBD2. J lost 0 bases, V lost 5 bases, and 11 bases had no gene match. The CDR3 extends over 18 amino acids. Per germline, CDR1 MDHEN and CDR2 SYDVKM. The CDR3 region is CASSPWTSGGLSTDTQYF. CDR3 coding DNA: TGTGCCAGCAGTCCATGGACTAGCGGAGGGCTTAGCACAGATACGCAGTATTTT.

The CDR3 protein is CASSPIPPGVRSYEQYF. The CDR3 DNA reads TGCGCCAGCAGCCCAATTCCCCCGGGAGTCCGCTCCTACGAGCAGTACTTC. The chain is built from TRBV5-1 and TRBJ2-7; possible D gene TRBD2, 6 bases. CDR3 size: 17 residues. Germline loops: CDR1 SGHRS, CDR2 YFSETQ. V dropped 4 bases and J dropped 0 bases, with 20 bases sitting between them.

The V call is TRBV18, the J call TRBJ1-6; no firm D call. The V end lost 1 base, the J end lost 3 bases, and 25 bases lay between the germline ends. The CDR3 loop spans 21 amino acids. Germline-derived CDR1 and CDR2 are KGHSH and LQKENI. The CDR3 bases are TGTGCCAGCTCACCACGCGCGGGAGCAGTCTCGGCTCGTGACTATAATTCACCCCTCCACTTT. Translation gives CASSPRAGAVSARDYNSPLHF.

This chain links TRBV10-2 with TRBJ2-3; D remains ambiguous. Per the germline V gene, CDR1 is WSHSY and CDR2 is SAAADI. The length of the CDR3 is 14 residues. V was cut by 2 bases and J by 2 bases, with 8 bases left in between. The CDR3 loop reads CASSEQAATDTQYF. The DNA for the CDR3 is TGCGCCAGCAGTGAGCAGGCCGCCACAGATACGCAGTATTTT.

Comments on this clone: At the DNA level, this CDR3 is encoded by other sequences in the same sample as well. The chain recombines TRBV5-4 with TRBJ2-5; weak D call: TRBD1 (7 bases). CDR1 and CDR2 (germline): SGHNT, YYREEE (reference sequence). V was shortened by 3 bases and J by 4 bases, with 10 bases between the two germline ends. This CDR3 spans 13 amino acids. CDR3: CASSSGGGETQYF. CDR3 sequence (DNA): TGTGCCAGCAGCTCAGGGGGAGGAGAGACCCAGTACTTC.

The chain links TRBV28 to TRBJ2-7, with 8 positions matching TRBD2. Germline CDR1 reads MDHEN; CDR2 reads SYDVKM. This CDR3 is 14 amino acids long. V gave up 2 bases and J gave up 7 bases; unmatched junction bases: 7. The CDR3 DNA follows: TGTGCCAGCAGTTTAGCCGGGGGGGCGCGTGAGCAGTACTTC. Residues: CASSLAGGAREQYF.

The V gene is TRBV7-8, the J gene TRBJ2-3, with 11 nucleotides matching TRBD1. The germline V gene has CDR1 SGHVS and CDR2 FQNEAQ. This CDR3 has 16 residues. After removal of 6 bases from V and 4 bases from J, the junction contained 9 bases not matched to a gene. The CDR3 sequence: CASSYNGQGAPDTQYF. Here the CDR3 DNA reads TGTGCCAGCAGTTATAACGGACAGGGGGCCCCAGATACGCAGTATTTT.

Notes on this clone: This sample includes further DNA sequences coding for the same CDR3. The J gene is TRBJ2-7, the V gene TRBV18; D tentatively reads TRBD1 or TRBD2 (5 bases each). The germline V gene encodes CDR1 KGHSH and CDR2 LQKENI. The CDR3 length is 14 residues. Between the trimmed V and J ends, which lost 3 bases and 3 bases, there was a span of 12 bases. CDR3 nucleotide sequence: TGTGCCAGCTCACCGCAGGGACGGGACTACGAGCAGTACTTC. Translated: CASSPQGRDYEQYF.

CDR3 protein: CASSHLPSKSSYNEQFF. CDR3 nucleotide sequence: TGCGCCAGCAGCCACCTCCCCTCCAAAAGCTCCTACAATGAGCAGTTCTTC. The rearrangement links TRBV4-1 to TRBJ2-1; D not resolved. This CDR3 region has 17 residues. V was pared by 3 bases and J by 0 bases, with 15 bases between. In germline, CDR1 is MGHRA, CDR2 YSYEKL.

The chain employs TRBV11-2 and TRBJ2-5; D gene ambiguous. The CDR3 runs 14 residues. V was shortened by 5 bases and J by 6 bases, with 16 bases between the two germline ends. Germline-derived CDR1 and CDR2 are SGHAT and FQNNGV. In DNA form, the CDR3 reads TGTGCCAGCAGCCGCATGGGGTCCGAGCAGACCCAGTACTTC. Amino acid sequence: CASSRMGSEQTQYF.

This sequence joins TRBV18 and TRBJ1-2; 10 positions agree with TRBD1. V lost 3 bases and J lost 2; bases outside the gene matches: 6. Germline V CDR1 and CDR2: KGHSH, LQKENI. The CDR3 runs 16 residues. The CDR3 reads CASSPRTGQGNYGYTF. The CDR3 DNA reads TGTGCCAGCTCACCCCGAACGGGACAGGGGAACTATGGCTACACCTTC.

At least ten counts were recorded for this clone. Other nucleotide sequences from this sample produce the same CDR3. The CDR3, as DNA: TGTGCCAGCTCACCACCCATGGGATTTTTAGGTGAAGCTTTCTTT. Amino acids: CASSPPMGFLGEAFF. V gene TRBV18 combines with J gene TRBJ1-1; D unresolved. From germline, CDR1 is KGHSH and CDR2 LQKENI. The CDR3 loop spans 15 amino acids. Trimming pared 0 bases from V and 7 bases from J, leaving 15 bases between. The variable domain in full, completed from reference TRBV18 and TRBJ1-1, reads NAGVMQNPRHLVRRRGQEARLRCSPMKGHSHVYWYRQLPEEGLKFMVYLQKENIIDESGMPKERFSAEFPKEGPSILRIQQVVRGDSAAYFCASSPPMGFLGEAFFGQGTRLTVV.

This chain uses TRBV19 with TRBJ1-5; D call uncertain. Trimming shortened V by 5 bases and J by 7 bases, and 15 bases separated the two germline ends. Per the germline V gene, CDR1 is LNHDA and CDR2 is SQIVND (reference sequence). This CDR3 is built from 14 residues. The CDR3 nucleotides read TGTGCCAGTAGTGACCAAGGGTTGGGGCAGCCCCAGCATTTT. Its translation is CASSDQGLGQPQHF. Drawing the rest from reference TRBV19 and TRBJ1-5, the complete variable domain is DGGITQSPKYLFRKEGQNVTLSCEQNLNHDAMYWYRQDPGQGLRLIYYSQIVNDFQKGDIAEGYSVSREKKESFPLTVTSAQKNPTAFYLCASSDQGLGQPQHFGDGTRLSIL.

The V and J genes are TRBV27 and TRBJ2-7; D is unclear. Germline lookup yields CDR1 MNHEY and CDR2 SMNVEV (reference sequence). CDR3 size: 15 residues. Deletions cut 0 bases from V and 1 base from J, with 10 bases between. The CDR3 loop is CASSLSWPPSYEQYF. CDR3 in DNA: TGTGCCAGCAGTTTATCCTGGCCCCCTTCCTACGAGCAGTACTTC.

J is TRBJ2-1 and V is TRBV5-1; a weak D match, TRBD1 (6 bases). The CDR3 runs 14 residues. Deletions cut 3 bases from V and 5 bases from J, with 12 bases between. Germline V gene lookup returns CDR1 SGHRS and CDR2 YFSETQ. DNA of the CDR3: TGCGCCAGCAGCTCGGGGACAAGAAACAATGAGCAGTTCTTC. Protein product: CASSSGTRNNEQFF.

This clone appeared a single time. The chain has TRBV10-2 and TRBJ2-3; TRBD1 matches 8 bases. CDR1 is WSHSY and CDR2 is SAAADI in the germline V gene. CDR3 size: 16 residues. J gave up 2 bases and V 4 bases, and 8 bases lay outside the gene matches. The CDR3 is CASSGRGRGTTDTQYF. DNA for the CDR3: TGCGCCAGCAGTGGCAGGGGGCGAGGTACCACAGATACGCAGTATTTT.

The CDR3 protein is CASRDRGYSNQPQHF. The CDR3 coding sequence is TGTGCCAGCAGGGACAGGGGGTATAGCAATCAGCCCCAGCATTTT. The chain is built from TRBV28 and TRBJ1-5; 10 positions agree with TRBD1. Germline assignment: CDR1 MDHEN and CDR2 SYDVKM. The CDR3 totals 15 residues. V lost 6 bases to trimming and J lost 0 bases; unmatched junction nucleotides: 2.

The chain employs TRBV28 and TRBJ1-1; 9 bases are a match to TRBD1. The CDR3 is 16 amino acids. V trimming: 5 bases; J trimming: 6 bases; junction bases outside the gene matches: 13. Germline-derived CDR1 and CDR2 are MDHEN and SYDVKM. The CDR3 nucleotides read TGTGCCAGCAGTCCCTACGGGACAGGGCGAAATTCTGAAGCTTTCTTT. Its translation is CASSPYGTGRNSEAFF.

The genes are TRBV29-1 and TRBJ2-7; 10 positions agree with TRBD1. The CDR3 is 11 residues long. The J segment lost 6 bases and the V segment lost 6 bases, leaving 2 bases of the junction unmatched. CDR1 is SQVTM, CDR2 ANQGSEA, per germline. The CDR3 is CSVRTGGEQYF. Written as DNA, the CDR3 is TGCAGCGTACGGACAGGGGGCGAGCAGTACTTC.

Worth noting for this clone: Additional DNA sequences in this sample encode the identical CDR3. The V and J genes are TRBV5-1 and TRBJ2-2; tentatively, D is TRBD1 (6 bases). Germline V lookup: CDR1 SGHRS, CDR2 YFSETQ. CDR3 length: 14 residues. The ends were cut back, 0 bases at V and 7 bases at J, with 10 bases in the middle. Here the CDR3 reads CASSLDREGGELFF. DNA of the CDR3: TGCGCCAGCAGCTTGGACAGGGAAGGCGGGGAGCTGTTTTTT. Full variable domain (remainder filled in from reference TRBV5-1 and TRBJ2-2): KAGVTQTPRYLIKTRGQQVTLSCSPISGHRSVSWYQQTPGQGLQFLFEYFSETQRNKGNFPGRFSGRQFSNSRSEMNVSTLELGDSALYLCASSLDREGGELFFGEGSRLTVL.

The J gene is TRBJ1-6, the V gene TRBV30; no firm D call. The CDR3 sequence is 13 residues long. Per the germline V gene, CDR1 is GTSNPN and CDR2 is SVGIG (reference sequence). The V and J ends lost 3 bases and 8 bases respectively, with 11 bases between them. The CDR3 DNA reads as TGTGCCTGGAGGGGAGACGGATATTCACCCCTCCACTTT. This translates into CAWRGDGYSPLHF.

As regards this clone: In the same sample, other DNA sequences code for this CDR3. The chain combines TRBV7-2 with TRBJ2-5; D gene uncertain. The CDR3 is made up of 14 amino acids. Germline V gene data show CDR1 as SGHTA and CDR2 as FQGNSA. The V and J ends lost 1 base and 0 bases respectively, with 6 bases between them. CDR3 amino acids: CASSLDRYQETQYF. In DNA, the CDR3 is TGTGCCAGCAGCTTAGACCGGTACCAAGAGACCCAGTACTTC.

This clone was found a few times. J is TRBJ1-5 and V is TRBV19; possibly TRBD1 for D (5 bases). Germline V CDR1 and CDR2: LNHDA, SQIVND (reference sequence). With 1 base removed from V and 2 bases from J, the gap between germline ends came to 9 bases. This CDR3 comprises 15 residues. CDR3 protein: CASSIGTGGNQPQHF. Here the CDR3 DNA reads TGTGCCAGTAGTATAGGGACGGGGGGCAATCAGCCCCAGCATTTT.

A few counts support this clone. The J gene is TRBJ1-5, the V gene TRBV5-6, with TRBD1 as a possible D gene (5 bases). The CDR3 runs to 15 residues. The germline gives CDR1 SGHDT, CDR2 YYEEEE. Trimming took 4 bases from V and 5 from J, leaving 16 bases between them. The CDR3 coding sequence is TGTGCCAGCAGCGGAGCAGGGCAGGGATATCAGCCCCAGCATTTT. Translated: CASSGAGQGYQPQHF.

The V gene is TRBV19, the J gene TRBJ2-5; possibly TRBD1 for D (6 bases). The CDR3 is 14 residues long. Germline CDR1 and CDR2: LNHDA and SQIVND (reference sequence). The V end was cut by 5 bases, the J end by 2 bases, with 12 bases between. The CDR3 coding sequence is TGTGCCAGTAGTGGCAGGGGCTCTCAAGAGACCCAGTACTTC. As protein: CASSGRGSQETQYF.

This chain joins TRBV7-9 and TRBJ1-2; a weak D match, TRBD1 (5 bases). V shed 5 bases and J shed 7 bases, with 17 bases lying between them. The germline V gene encodes CDR1 SEHNR and CDR2 FQNEAQ (reference sequence). The CDR3 runs to 14 residues. The CDR3 reads CASSREGYYGGYTF. Here the CDR3 DNA reads TGTGCCAGCAGCAGAGAGGGGTATTATGGTGGCTACACCTTC.

The CDR3 here is CAWGRGYYGYTF. The CDR3 DNA reads TGTGCCTGGGGACGGGGCTACTATGGCTACACCTTC. The chain links TRBV5-4 to TRBJ1-2; maybe TRBD1 (5 bases). The germline CDR1 and CDR2 sequences are SGHNT and YYREEE (reference sequence). CDR3 length: 12 residues. Trimming left V 10 bases short and J 3 bases short, with 13 bases between.

The chain carries TRBV4-1 and TRBJ2-1; 8 bases line up with TRBD2. The CDR3 runs 16 residues. Germline V lookup: CDR1 MGHRA, CDR2 YSYEKL. The V segment lost 5 bases and the J segment 0 bases; nucleotides outside the gene matches: 6. The CDR3 DNA is TGCGCCAGCAGCACTAGCGGACCCGTCTCCTACAATGAGCAGTTCTTC. This translates into CASSTSGPVSYNEQFF.

The chain combines TRBV4-3 with TRBJ2-5, with D maybe TRBD2 (5 bases). The CDR3 is 16 residues long. Trimming stripped 1 base from V and 2 bases from J, with 14 bases between. Germline assignment: CDR1 LGHNA and CDR2 YSLEER. In DNA, the CDR3 is TGCGCCAGCAGCCAAGGGCTGAGTCCGGGGCAAGAGACCCAGTACTTC. Amino acid sequence: CASSQGLSPGQETQYF.

V gene TRBV7-9 combines with J gene TRBJ1-3; D might be TRBD1 (5 bases). This CDR3 has 13 residues. Trimming removed 1 base at V and 7 bases at J, with 8 bases between. From germline, CDR1 is SEHNR and CDR2 FQNEAQ (reference sequence). For the CDR3, the DNA is TGTGCCAGCAGCTTAGAGACAGTCAACACCATATATTTT. Its protein product is CASSLETVNTIYF.

Details on this clone: The junction departs from the called germline gene at one end, perhaps through a read error. The rearrangement links TRBV29-1 to TRBJ2-2, with D unclear. Germline CDR1 reads SQVTM; CDR2 reads ANQGSEA. The CDR3 totals 14 residues. The DNA for the CDR3 is TGCAGCGTTCAAGACAACTATAACACCGGGGAGCTGTTTTTT. Its translation is CSVQDNYNTGELFF.